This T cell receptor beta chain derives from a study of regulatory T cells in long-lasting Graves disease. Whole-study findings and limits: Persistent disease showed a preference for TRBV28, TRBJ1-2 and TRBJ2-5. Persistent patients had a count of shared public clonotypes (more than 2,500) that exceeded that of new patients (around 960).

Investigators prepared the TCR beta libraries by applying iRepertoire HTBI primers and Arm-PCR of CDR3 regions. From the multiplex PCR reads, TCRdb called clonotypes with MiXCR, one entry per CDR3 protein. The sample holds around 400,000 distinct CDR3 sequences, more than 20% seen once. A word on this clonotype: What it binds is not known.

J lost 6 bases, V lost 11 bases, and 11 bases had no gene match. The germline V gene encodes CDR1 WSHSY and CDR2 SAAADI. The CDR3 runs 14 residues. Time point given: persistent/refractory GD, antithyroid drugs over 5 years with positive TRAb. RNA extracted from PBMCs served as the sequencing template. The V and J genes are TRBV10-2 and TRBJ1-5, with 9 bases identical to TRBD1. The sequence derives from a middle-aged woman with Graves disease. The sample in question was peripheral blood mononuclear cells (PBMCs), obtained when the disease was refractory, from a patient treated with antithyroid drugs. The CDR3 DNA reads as TGCGCCTCACAACCTGGGACAGGGATTCAGCCCCAGCATTTT. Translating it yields CASQPGTGIQPQHF.